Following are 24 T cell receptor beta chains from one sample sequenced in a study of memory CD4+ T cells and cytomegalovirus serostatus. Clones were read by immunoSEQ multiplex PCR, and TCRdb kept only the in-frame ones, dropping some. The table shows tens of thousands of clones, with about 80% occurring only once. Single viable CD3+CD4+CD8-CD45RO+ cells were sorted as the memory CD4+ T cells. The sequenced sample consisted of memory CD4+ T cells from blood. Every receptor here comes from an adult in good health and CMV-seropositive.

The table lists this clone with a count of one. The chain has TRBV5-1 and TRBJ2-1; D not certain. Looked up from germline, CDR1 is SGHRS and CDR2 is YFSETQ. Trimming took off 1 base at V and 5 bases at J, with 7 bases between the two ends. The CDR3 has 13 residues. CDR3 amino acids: CASSLRDNNEQFF. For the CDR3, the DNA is TGCGCCAGCAGCTTGCGCGACAACAATGAGCAGTTCTTC. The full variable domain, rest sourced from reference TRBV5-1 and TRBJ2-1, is KAGVTQTPRYLIKTRGQQVTLSCSPISGHRSVSWYQQTPGQGLQFLFEYFSETQRNKGNFPGRFSGRQFSNSRSEMNVSTLELGDSALYLCASSLRDNNEQFFGPGTRLTVL.

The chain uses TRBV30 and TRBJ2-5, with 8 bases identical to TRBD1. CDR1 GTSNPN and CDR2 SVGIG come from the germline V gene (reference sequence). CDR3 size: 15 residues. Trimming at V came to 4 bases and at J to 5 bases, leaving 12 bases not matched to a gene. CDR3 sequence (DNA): TGTGCCTGGAACCAGGGGGCGAGGGGAGAGGAGACCCAGTACTTC. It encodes CAWNQGARGEETQYF.

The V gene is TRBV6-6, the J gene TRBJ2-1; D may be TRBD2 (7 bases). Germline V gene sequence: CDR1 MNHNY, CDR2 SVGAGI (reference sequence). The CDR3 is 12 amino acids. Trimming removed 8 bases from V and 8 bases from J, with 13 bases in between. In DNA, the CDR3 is TGTGCCAGCCTAAGAGGGGGGGATGAGCAGTTCTTC. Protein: CASLRGGDEQFF.

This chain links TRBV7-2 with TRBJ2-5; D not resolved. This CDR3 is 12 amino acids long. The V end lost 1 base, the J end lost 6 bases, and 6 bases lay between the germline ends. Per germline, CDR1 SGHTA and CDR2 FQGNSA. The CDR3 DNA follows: TGTGCCAGCAGCTTAGGCTTGCAGACCCAGTACTTC. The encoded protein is CASSLGLQTQYF.

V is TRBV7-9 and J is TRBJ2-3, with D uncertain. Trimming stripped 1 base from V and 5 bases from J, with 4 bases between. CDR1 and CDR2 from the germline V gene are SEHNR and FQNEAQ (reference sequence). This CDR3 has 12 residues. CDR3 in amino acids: CASSLDVDTQYF. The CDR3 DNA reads TGTGCCAGCAGCTTAGACGTAGATACGCAGTATTTT.

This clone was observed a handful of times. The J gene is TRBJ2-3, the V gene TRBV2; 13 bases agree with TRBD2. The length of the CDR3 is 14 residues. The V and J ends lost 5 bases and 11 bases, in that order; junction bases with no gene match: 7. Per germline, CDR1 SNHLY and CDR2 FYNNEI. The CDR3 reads CASSPIGTSGEQYF. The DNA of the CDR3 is TGTGCCAGCAGTCCAATCGGGACTAGCGGGGAGCAGTATTTT.

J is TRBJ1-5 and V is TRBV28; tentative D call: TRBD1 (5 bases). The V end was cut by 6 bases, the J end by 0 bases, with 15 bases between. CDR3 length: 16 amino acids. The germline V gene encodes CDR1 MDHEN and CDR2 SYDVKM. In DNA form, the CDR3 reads TGTGCCAGCAGCCTGGCAGGGCGCAATAGCAATCAGCCCCAGCATTTT. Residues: CASSLAGRNSNQPQHF.

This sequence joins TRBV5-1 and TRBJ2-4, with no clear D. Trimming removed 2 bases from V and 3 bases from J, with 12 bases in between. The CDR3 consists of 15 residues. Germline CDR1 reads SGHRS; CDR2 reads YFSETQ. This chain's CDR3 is CASSLSQSGKNIQYF. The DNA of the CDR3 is TGCGCCAGCAGCTTAAGCCAGTCTGGCAAAAACATTCAGTACTTC.

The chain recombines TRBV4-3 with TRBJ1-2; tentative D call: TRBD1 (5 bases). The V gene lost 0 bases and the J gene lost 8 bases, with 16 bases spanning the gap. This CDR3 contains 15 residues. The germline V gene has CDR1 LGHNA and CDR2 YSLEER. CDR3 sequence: CASSQERAGDGGYTF. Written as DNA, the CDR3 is TGCGCCAGCAGCCAAGAAAGGGCCGGGGACGGCGGCTACACCTTC.

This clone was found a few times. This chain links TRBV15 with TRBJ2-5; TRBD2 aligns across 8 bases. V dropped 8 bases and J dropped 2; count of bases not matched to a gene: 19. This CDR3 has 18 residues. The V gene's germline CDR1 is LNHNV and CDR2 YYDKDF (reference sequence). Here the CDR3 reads CATGQPAGGRSKQETQYF. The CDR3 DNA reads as TGTGCCACCGGCCAGCCGGCGGGAGGCCGATCCAAACAAGAGACCCAGTACTTC.

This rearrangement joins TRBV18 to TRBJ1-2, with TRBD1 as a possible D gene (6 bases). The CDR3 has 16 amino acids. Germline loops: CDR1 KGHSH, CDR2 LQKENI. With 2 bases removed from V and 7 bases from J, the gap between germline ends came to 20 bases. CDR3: CASSPTRQEMMGGYTF. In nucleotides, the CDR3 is TGTGCCAGCTCACCAACCCGACAGGAAATGATGGGTGGCTACACCTTC.

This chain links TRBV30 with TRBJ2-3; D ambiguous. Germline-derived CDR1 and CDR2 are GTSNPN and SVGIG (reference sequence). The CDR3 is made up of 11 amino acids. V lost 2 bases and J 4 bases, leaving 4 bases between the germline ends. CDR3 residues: CAWSNADTQYF. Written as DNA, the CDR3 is TGTGCCTGGAGTAATGCAGATACGCAGTATTTT.

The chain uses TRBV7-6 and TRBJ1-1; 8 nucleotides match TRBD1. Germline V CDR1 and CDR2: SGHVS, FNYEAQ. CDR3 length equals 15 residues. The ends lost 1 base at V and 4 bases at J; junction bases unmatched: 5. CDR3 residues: CASSLEDRVGTEAFF. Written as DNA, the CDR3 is TGTGCCAGCAGCTTAGAGGACAGGGTGGGCACTGAAGCTTTCTTT.

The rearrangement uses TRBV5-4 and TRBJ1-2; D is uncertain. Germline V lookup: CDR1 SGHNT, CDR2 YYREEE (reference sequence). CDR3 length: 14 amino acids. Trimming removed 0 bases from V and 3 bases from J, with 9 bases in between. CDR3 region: CASSLAGSDYGYTF. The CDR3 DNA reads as TGTGCCAGCAGCTTGGCGGGGTCGGACTATGGCTACACCTTC.

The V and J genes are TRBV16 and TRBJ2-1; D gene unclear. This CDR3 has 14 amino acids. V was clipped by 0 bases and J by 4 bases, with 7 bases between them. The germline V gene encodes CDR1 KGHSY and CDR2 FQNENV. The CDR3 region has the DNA TGTGCCAGCAGCCAATCCTCAATTTACAATGAGCAGTTCTTC. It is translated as CASSQSSIYNEQFF.

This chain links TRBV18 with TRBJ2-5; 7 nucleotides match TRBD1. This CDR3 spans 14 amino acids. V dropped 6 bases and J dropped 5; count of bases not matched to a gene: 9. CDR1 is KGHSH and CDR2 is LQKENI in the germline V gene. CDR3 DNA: TGTGCCAGCTCTCAACAGGGGAGACAGGAGACCCAGTACTTC. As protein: CASSQQGRQETQYF.

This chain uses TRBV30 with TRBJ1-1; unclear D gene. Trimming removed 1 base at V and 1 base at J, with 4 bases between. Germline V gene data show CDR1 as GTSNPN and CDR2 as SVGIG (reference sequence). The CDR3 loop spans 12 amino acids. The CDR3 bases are TGTGCCTGGAGTGAAACGAACACTGAAGCTTTCTTT. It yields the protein CAWSETNTEAFF.

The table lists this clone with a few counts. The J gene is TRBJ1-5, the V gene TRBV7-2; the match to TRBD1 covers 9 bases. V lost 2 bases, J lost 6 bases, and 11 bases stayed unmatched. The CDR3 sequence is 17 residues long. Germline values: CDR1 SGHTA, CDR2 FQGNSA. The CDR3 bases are TGTGCCAGCAGCTTAAACTCTTTAGGACAGGGGACTCAGCCCCAGCATTTT. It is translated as CASSLNSLGQGTQPQHF.

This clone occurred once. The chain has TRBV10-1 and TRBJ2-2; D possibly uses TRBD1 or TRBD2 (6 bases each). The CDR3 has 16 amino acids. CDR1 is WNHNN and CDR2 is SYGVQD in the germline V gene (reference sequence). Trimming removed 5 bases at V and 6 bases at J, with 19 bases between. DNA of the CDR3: TGCGCCAGCAGTCTGGGGGGCCAAGGCTACGCCGGGGAGCTGTTTTTT. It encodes CASSLGGQGYAGELFF.

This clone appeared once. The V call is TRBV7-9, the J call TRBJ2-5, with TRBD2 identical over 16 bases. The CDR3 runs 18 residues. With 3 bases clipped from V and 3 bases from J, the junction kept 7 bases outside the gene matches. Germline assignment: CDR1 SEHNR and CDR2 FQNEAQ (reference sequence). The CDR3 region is CASSFTQGTSGREETQYF. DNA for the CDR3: TGTGCCAGCAGCTTTACCCAAGGGACTAGCGGGAGGGAAGAGACCCAGTACTTC.

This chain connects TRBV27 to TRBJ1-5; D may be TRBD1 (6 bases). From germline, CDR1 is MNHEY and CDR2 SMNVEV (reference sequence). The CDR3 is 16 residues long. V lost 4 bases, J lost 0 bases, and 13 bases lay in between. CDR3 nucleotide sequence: TGTGCCAGCAGTTCAACAGGGATATATAGCAATCAGCCCCAGCATTTT. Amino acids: CASSSTGIYSNQPQHF.

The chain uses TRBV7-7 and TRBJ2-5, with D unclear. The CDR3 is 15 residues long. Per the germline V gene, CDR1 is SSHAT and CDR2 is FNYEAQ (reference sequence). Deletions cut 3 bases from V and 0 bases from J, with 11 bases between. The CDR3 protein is CASSFRWGNQETQYF. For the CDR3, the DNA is TGTGCCAGCAGCTTCCGATGGGGTAACCAAGAGACCCAGTACTTC.

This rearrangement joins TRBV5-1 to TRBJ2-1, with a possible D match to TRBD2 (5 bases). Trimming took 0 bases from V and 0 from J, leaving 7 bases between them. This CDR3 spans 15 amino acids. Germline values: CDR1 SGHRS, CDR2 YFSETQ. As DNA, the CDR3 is TGCGCCAGCAGCTTGGGCGGGCCCTCCTACAATGAGCAGTTCTTC. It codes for CASSLGGPSYNEQFF.

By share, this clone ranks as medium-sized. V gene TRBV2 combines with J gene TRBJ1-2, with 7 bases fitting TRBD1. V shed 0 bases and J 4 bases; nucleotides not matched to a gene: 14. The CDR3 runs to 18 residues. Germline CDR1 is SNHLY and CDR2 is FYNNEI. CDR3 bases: TGTGCCAGCAGTGAAGCGCTTGGGGCAGGGGGTTTCGTCTATGGCTACACCTTC. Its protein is CASSEALGAGGFVYGYTF.